The 2 T cell receptor beta chains listed next were all sequenced from one sample in a study of blood T cell repertoires in COVID-19. Sequenced by immunoSEQ multiplex PCR; TCRdb stores in-frame clones only, minus some. Among about 50,000 clones listed, around 86% were seen once. The source material was peripheral blood. All receptors derive from a man aged 45-65 years with active COVID-19.

V is TRBV2 and J is TRBJ2-3, with D possibly TRBD1 on 6 matching bases. Trimming left V 8 bases short and J 0 bases short, with 9 bases between. Germline V gives CDR1 SNHLY, CDR2 FYNNEI. The CDR3 extends over 13 amino acids. CDR3 sequence reads: CASSGHSTDTQYF. The CDR3 bases are TGTGCCAGCTCGGGACACAGCACAGATACGCAGTATTTT.

The genes are TRBV11-3 and TRBJ2-1; no reliable D call. This CDR3 comprises 12 residues. Trimming took 2 bases from V and 5 from J, leaving 4 bases between them. Germline CDR1 SGHNT, CDR2 YENEEA. Here the CDR3 reads CASSLNNNEQFF. The CDR3 bases are TGTGCCAGCAGCTTAAATAACAATGAGCAGTTCTTC.